The 18 T cell receptor beta chains below were found in one sample sequenced in a study of cytomegalovirus exposure and HLA in healthy donors. PCR employed 60 Vbeta and 13 Jbeta primers. Assay used: immunoSEQ multiplex PCR; TCRdb lists only in-frame clones, some missing. This sample has 120,000 or so clones, with over 70% found just once. Sequencing input: PBMCs. These receptors came from a man between 18 and 29 years old in good health and CMV-seropositive.

The V gene is TRBV5-1, the J gene TRBJ1-2; TRBD1 might be the D (6 bases). Germline CDR1 reads SGHRS; CDR2 reads YFSETQ. Trimming pared 4 bases from V and 7 bases from J, leaving 20 bases between. The CDR3 consists of 15 residues. Here the CDR3 DNA reads TGCGCCAGCAGCCCACAGGGTGACAAGGACGGTGGCTACACCTTC. Amino acids: CASSPQGDKDGGYTF.

A few counts support this clone. J is TRBJ1-1 and V is TRBV19; TRBD1 agrees at 7 bases. After removal of 5 bases from V and 0 bases from J, the junction contained 9 bases not matched to a gene. Germline CDR1 and CDR2: LNHDA and SQIVND (reference sequence). The CDR3 length is 16 residues. The CDR3 is CASSPGTDLMNTEAFF. The CDR3 bases are TGTGCCAGTAGTCCCGGGACAGACCTTATGAACACTGAAGCTTTCTTT.

The V and J genes are TRBV5-4 and TRBJ2-7, with 9 bases lining up with TRBD1. CDR1 and CDR2 (germline): SGHNT, YYREEE (reference sequence). This CDR3 has 13 amino acids. V was clipped by 4 bases and J by 3 bases; unmatched bases: 2. CDR3 amino acids: CASSRGQGYEQYF. As DNA, the CDR3 is TGTGCCAGCAGCCGGGGACAGGGCTACGAGCAGTACTTC.

A single count supports this clone. The V call is TRBV4-1, the J call TRBJ1-5; D may be TRBD1 (5 bases). This CDR3 has 15 amino acids. The V gene lost 1 base and the J gene lost 6 bases, with 13 bases spanning the gap. Germline V gene lookup returns CDR1 MGHRA and CDR2 YSYEKL. CDR3 nucleotide sequence: TGCGCCAGCAGCCAAGTCTTTTTCGGGGGTCAGCCCCAGCATTTT. Translated, it gives CASSQVFFGGQPQHF.

The chain joins TRBV7-9 to TRBJ2-3; the D is unclear. Germline V gene sequence: CDR1 SEHNR, CDR2 FQNEAQ (reference sequence). CDR3 length equals 19 residues. Trimming shortened V by 5 bases and J by 0 bases, and 24 bases separated the two germline ends. The CDR3 here is CASSVTLSVRKKSTDTQYF. CDR3 nucleotides: TGTGCCAGCAGCGTGACTCTATCAGTACGCAAAAAAAGCACAGATACGCAGTATTTT.

This chain joins TRBV6-1 and TRBJ1-6; D may be TRBD1 (6 bases). This CDR3 is 14 amino acids long. The germline V gene encodes CDR1 MNHNS and CDR2 SASEGT. Trimming pared 6 bases from V and 10 bases from J, leaving 16 bases between. CDR3: CASRILGGWSPLHF. The DNA for the CDR3 is TGTGCCAGCAGGATCCTTGGGGGCTGGTCACCCCTCCACTTT.

For the CDR3, the DNA is TGTGCCAGCAGTCCGCGGGGCGGGGGGGCCGGGGATACGCAGTATTTT. It is translated as CASSPRGGGAGDTQYF. The rearrangement uses TRBV2 and TRBJ2-3; 9 nucleotides align to TRBD2. Trimming removed 5 bases from V and 6 bases from J; junction bases left unmatched: 12. This CDR3 region has 16 residues. Germline CDR1 and CDR2: SNHLY and FYNNEI.

Concerning this clone: Other DNA variants within this sample encode the same CDR3. The V call is TRBV6-6, the J call TRBJ2-7, with unresolved D. CDR3 length: 14 amino acids. V was cut by 3 bases and J by 5 bases, with 14 bases left in between. Germline CDR1 reads MNHNY; CDR2 reads SVGAGI (reference sequence). The CDR3 nucleotides are TGTGCCAGCAGTTATAGAATTAGTTCCGACGAGCAGTACTTC. This codes for CASSYRISSDEQYF.

The chain is built from TRBV4-3 and TRBJ2-3, with 9 bases identical to TRBD2. Germline V lookup: CDR1 LGHNA, CDR2 YSLEER. The CDR3 has 16 residues. V lost 0 bases and J lost 6; bases outside the gene matches: 7. CDR3: CASSQDGGRATDTQYF. The CDR3 bases are TGCGCCAGCAGCCAAGATGGCGGGAGGGCCACTGATACGCAGTATTTT.

The chain links TRBV5-4 to TRBJ2-2; possible D gene TRBD1, 6 bases. Trimming left V 0 bases short and J 0 bases short, with 12 bases between. From germline, CDR1 is SGHNT and CDR2 YYREEE (reference sequence). This CDR3 spans 17 amino acids. The CDR3 region is CASSLELGASNTGELFF. CDR3 nucleotides: TGTGCCAGCAGCTTGGAATTGGGGGCCTCGAACACCGGGGAGCTGTTTTTT.

V gene TRBV2 combines with J gene TRBJ1-5; D gene uncertain. The CDR3 contains 15 residues. Germline V CDR1 and CDR2: SNHLY, FYNNEI. V was cut by 5 bases and J by 6 bases, with 17 bases left in between. The CDR3 region is CASSTSPEGGQPQHF. The CDR3 DNA follows: TGTGCCAGCAGTACTTCCCCGGAGGGTGGTCAGCCCCAGCATTTT. Supplemented by reference TRBV2 and TRBJ1-5, the full variable domain reads EPEVTQTPSHQVTQMGQEVILRCVPISNHLYFYWYRQILGQKVEFLVSFYNNEISEKSEIFDDQFSVERPDGSNFTLKIRSTKLEDSAMYFCASSTSPEGGQPQHFGDGTRLSIL.

This sequence joins TRBV19 and TRBJ1-4, with TRBD1 identical over 9 bases. Per germline, CDR1 LNHDA and CDR2 SQIVND (reference sequence). Losses at the gene ends were 4 bases for V and 7 bases for J; bases not matched to a gene: 7. CDR3 length: 15 amino acids. The DNA for the CDR3 is TGTGCCAGTAGTAGCTGGACAGGGGTAAGTGAAAAACTGTTTTTT. Protein sequence: CASSSWTGVSEKLFF.

The chain couples TRBV29-1 to TRBJ2-7; 8 nucleotides align to TRBD1. Losses at the gene ends were 6 bases for V and 3 bases for J; bases not matched to a gene: 1. Germline V gene lookup returns CDR1 SQVTM and CDR2 ANQGSEA. The CDR3 runs 11 residues. CDR3 residues: CSVGQDYEQYF. CDR3 sequence (DNA): TGCAGCGTGGGACAGGACTACGAGCAGTACTTC.

V gene TRBV30 combines with J gene TRBJ1-2, with TRBD1 identical over 9 bases. Trimming took 7 bases from V and 1 from J; bases not matched to a gene: 10. The V gene's germline CDR1 is GTSNPN and CDR2 SVGIG (reference sequence). The CDR3 consists of 15 residues. CDR3 sequence reads: CASTGGLDYNYGYTF. The DNA of the CDR3 is TGTGCCTCAACAGGGGGCCTAGATTATAACTATGGCTACACCTTC.

The chain joins TRBV6-1 to TRBJ2-7; no clear D. Germline V gene sequence: CDR1 MNHNS, CDR2 SASEGT. CDR3 size: 14 residues. Trimming pared 7 bases from V and 2 bases from J, leaving 15 bases between. The CDR3 DNA follows: TGTGCCAGCACCCGCAGCTCAGGCACCTACGAGCAGTACTTC. This sequence encodes CASTRSSGTYEQYF.

The CDR3: CASSPYYSYEQYF. Here the CDR3 DNA reads TGTGCCAGCAGTCCTTATTACTCCTACGAGCAGTACTTC. The chain couples TRBV27 to TRBJ2-7; D remains ambiguous. Germline V gene sequence: CDR1 MNHEY, CDR2 SMNVEV (reference sequence). The CDR3 totals 13 residues. Trimming removed 5 bases from V and 0 bases from J, with 8 bases in between.

As regards this clone: Distinct nucleotide sequences in the sample also encode this CDR3. This chain links TRBV12-5 with TRBJ1-2; TRBD1 might be the D (6 bases). The V end lost 6 bases, the J end lost 6 bases, and 11 bases lay between the germline ends. Germline V gene lookup returns CDR1 LGHNT and CDR2 FRNRAP. This CDR3 comprises 12 residues. The CDR3 is CASGYPGDGYTF. CDR3 nucleotide sequence: TGTGCTAGTGGATACCCAGGGGATGGCTACACCTTC.

V is TRBV29-1 and J is TRBJ1-2, with a weak D call TRBD1 (6 bases). There are 12 residues in the CDR3. Germline V CDR1 and CDR2: SQVTM, ANQGSEA. Trimming cost V 3 bases and J 6 bases, with 11 bases left between them. The CDR3 region has the DNA TGCAGCGTTGAGGCACCAGGGGATGGCTACACCTTC. Its protein is CSVEAPGDGYTF.